Presented here are 23 T cell receptor beta chains from one specimen sequenced in a study of blood T cell repertoires in COVID-19. Assay: immunoSEQ multiplex PCR; the TCRdb copy retains only in-frame clones and omits some. The sample contains about 120,000 clones, 85% of which appear only once. The sequenced sample was peripheral blood. These receptors were collected from a man aged 40-49 years with acute or convalescent COVID-19.

The gene calls are TRBV5-1 and TRBJ1-2; tentative D call: TRBD1 (6 bases). The length of the CDR3 is 14 residues. Trimming pared 1 base from V and 3 bases from J, leaving 10 bases between. The V gene's germline CDR1 is SGHRS and CDR2 YFSETQ. The CDR3 region is CASSLRGGDYGYTF. The CDR3 DNA reads as TGCGCCAGCAGCTTGCGTGGGGGCGACTATGGCTACACCTTC.

This clone was observed a few times. The chain links TRBV24-1 to TRBJ2-7; TRBD1 matches 9 bases. CDR3 length: 16 residues. From germline, CDR1 is KGHDR and CDR2 SFDVKD. J gave up 3 bases and V 9 bases, and 14 bases lay outside the gene matches. CDR3 sequence (DNA): TGTGCCACCCTAGCCCTTACAGGGGGCGCAATCTACGAGCAGTACTTC. Translation: CATLALTGGAIYEQYF.

The V call is TRBV6-4, the J call TRBJ2-2; D perhaps matches TRBD2 (5 bases). The length of the CDR3 is 14 residues. Trimming cost V 0 bases and J 7 bases, with 9 bases left between them. Germline CDR1 and CDR2: MRHNA and SNTAGT. The chain's CDR3 is CASSDSLDSGELFF. For the CDR3, the DNA is TGTGCCAGCAGTGACTCACTAGATAGCGGGGAGCTGTTTTTT.

The chain couples TRBV19 to TRBJ1-1, with 8 bases that match TRBD1. Germline values: CDR1 LNHDA, CDR2 SQIVND (reference sequence). The J segment lost 4 bases and the V segment lost 6 bases, leaving 7 bases of the junction unmatched. The CDR3 covers 14 residues. DNA for the CDR3: TGTGCCAGTAGGACAGGGGTTGTAGCCACTGAAGCTTTCTTT. Translating it yields CASRTGVVATEAFF.

The chain is built from TRBV19 and TRBJ1-2; D perhaps matches TRBD1 (5 bases). Between the trimmed V and J ends, which lost 7 bases and 8 bases, there was a span of 20 bases. The CDR3 is 14 residues long. Looked up from germline, CDR1 is LNHDA and CDR2 is SQIVND (reference sequence). The CDR3 coding sequence is TGTGCCAGTAACACGGAGGAGGGACTTAGCGGCTACACCTTC. It translates to CASNTEEGLSGYTF.

The J gene is TRBJ2-3, the V gene TRBV7-3; TRBD1 matches 9 bases. The CDR3 spans 16 residues. V was pared by 5 bases and J by 1 base, with 7 bases of the junction left unmatched. The germline CDR1 and CDR2 sequences are SGHTA and FQGTGA. CDR3 region: CASSKQGALGTDTQYF. DNA for the CDR3: TGTGCCAGCAGCAAACAGGGGGCGCTCGGCACAGATACGCAGTATTTT. The variable domain in full, completed from reference TRBV7-3 and TRBJ2-3, reads GAGVSQTPSNKVTEKGKYVELRCDPISGHTALYWYRQSLGQGPEFLIYFQGTGAADDSGLPNDRFFAVRPEGSVSTLKIQRTERGDSAVYLCASSKQGALGTDTQYFGPGTRLTVL.

This clone was recorded once. The chain recombines TRBV4-1 with TRBJ1-2; 7 nucleotides align to TRBD1. The CDR3 is made up of 16 amino acids. Looked up from germline, CDR1 is MGHRA and CDR2 is YSYEKL. The V segment lost 0 bases and the J segment 7 bases; nucleotides outside the gene matches: 11. For the CDR3, the DNA is TGCGCCAGCAGCCAAGAGACAGGGAGAACAGGTGTTGGCTACACCTTC. This sequence encodes CASSQETGRTGVGYTF.

This rearrangement joins TRBV5-1 to TRBJ2-5; D is perhaps TRBD1 (6 bases). Germline CDR1 SGHRS, CDR2 YFSETQ. The CDR3 runs to 14 residues. V gave up 1 base and J gave up 3 bases, with 10 bases separating them. DNA for the CDR3: TGCGCCAGCAGCTTGACCACAGGGAAAGAGACCCAGTACTTC. This encodes CASSLTTGKETQYF.

The chain joins TRBV6-5 to TRBJ2-1; perhaps TRBD2 as D (6 bases). Germline assignment: CDR1 MNHEY and CDR2 SVGAGI. The CDR3 contains 15 residues. V gave up 7 bases and J gave up 8 bases, with 21 bases separating them. This CDR3 reads CASKLRDWSLDEQFF. The CDR3 bases are TGTGCCAGCAAGCTCCGGGACTGGTCTTTGGATGAGCAGTTCTTC.

In regard to this clone: The same CDR3 is also encoded by other DNA sequences in this sample. The chain links TRBV3-1 (or the pseudogene TRBV3-2) to TRBJ1-2; TRBD1 might be the D (5 bases). The V end lost 1 base, the J end lost 4 bases, and 10 bases lay between the germline ends. Germline CDR1 reads LGHDT; CDR2 reads YNNKEL (reference sequence). The CDR3 sequence is 14 residues long. The CDR3 nucleotides are TGTGCCAGCAGCCAAGGGGCCGGGGGCTATGGCTACACCTTC. Translating gives CASSQGAGGYGYTF.

The chain links TRBV5-3 to TRBJ2-7; 9 positions match TRBD1. TRBV5-3 is reported as an ORF; its role is uncertain. This CDR3 contains 16 residues. The junction had 4 bases not matched to a gene; V was cut back by 0 bases and J by 0 bases. Here the CDR3 DNA reads TGTGCCAGAAGCTTGGGACAGGGGGATCCCTCCTACGAGCAGTACTTC. This codes for CARSLGQGDPSYEQYF.

The V call is TRBV7-9, the J call TRBJ1-4; the match to TRBD1 covers 10 bases. The CDR3 is 17 amino acids. CDR1 SEHNR and CDR2 FQNEAQ come from the germline V gene (reference sequence). V dropped 2 bases and J dropped 8; count of bases not matched to a gene: 11. In nucleotides, the CDR3 is TGTGCCAGCAGCTTATTCGAGTTTAGGACAGGGGGAGAAAAACTGTTTTTT. This encodes CASSLFEFRTGGEKLFF.

The rearrangement joins TRBV6-2 or TRBV6-3 to TRBJ1-5; D perhaps matches TRBD1 (6 bases). Germline V CDR1 and CDR2: MNHEY, SVGEGT. V dropped 6 bases and J dropped 3 bases, with 9 bases sitting between them. The CDR3 totals 13 residues. As DNA, the CDR3 is TGTGCCAGCAGCTGGGACACCAATCAGCCCCAGCATTTT. Its protein product is CASSWDTNQPQHF.

The gene calls are TRBV15 and TRBJ1-2; 10 bases fit TRBD1. Per the germline V gene, CDR1 is LNHNV and CDR2 is YYDKDF (reference sequence). V trimming: 0 bases; J trimming: 2 bases; junction bases outside the gene matches: 3. The CDR3 contains 16 residues. Here the CDR3 reads CATSRDTGQGNYGYTF. CDR3 sequence (DNA): TGTGCCACCAGCAGAGATACGGGACAGGGGAACTATGGCTACACCTTC.

J is TRBJ1-1 and V is TRBV11-2, with D possibly being TRBD1 (6 bases). Germline values: CDR1 SGHAT, CDR2 FQNNGV. V shed 6 bases and J shed 4 bases, with 12 bases lying between them. The CDR3 consists of 13 residues. DNA for the CDR3: TGTGCCAGCAGAGGGGGGGGCGGCACTGAAGCTTTCTTT. Protein: CASRGGGGTEAFF.

The V gene is TRBV29-1, the J gene TRBJ1-1; D is unclear. V lost 5 bases, J lost 2 bases, and 12 bases lay in between. CDR3 length: 13 residues. CDR1 is SQVTM, CDR2 ANQGSEA, per germline. The CDR3 nucleotides read TGCAGCGTTACAGCCCAATATAACACTGAAGCTTTCTTT. As protein: CSVTAQYNTEAFF. Using reference TRBV29-1 and TRBJ1-1 for the parts outside the CDR3, the full variable domain is SAVISQKPSRDICQRGTSLTIQCQVDSQVTMMFWYRQQPGQSLTLIATANQGSEATYESGFVIDKFPISRPNLTFSTLTVSNMSPEDSSIYLCSVTAQYNTEAFFGQGTRLTVV.

This clone was detected only once. The J gene is TRBJ2-7, the V gene TRBV2, with TRBD2 identical over 10 bases. The trim removed 5 bases at V and 1 base at J, leaving 5 bases unmatched. Germline loops: CDR1 SNHLY, CDR2 FYNNEI. This CDR3 spans 15 amino acids. The CDR3 region is CASSITSGASYEQYF. The CDR3, as DNA: TGTGCCAGCAGTATAACTAGCGGGGCATCCTACGAGCAGTACTTC.

This clone was counted a single time. In nucleotides, the CDR3 is TGCAGCGTTCTAACTTACAATGAGCAGTTCTTC. Residues: CSVLTYNEQFF. The chain links TRBV29-1 to TRBJ2-1; D is uncertain. Trimming removed 5 bases at V and 4 bases at J, with 6 bases between. CDR1 is SQVTM and CDR2 is ANQGSEA in the germline V gene. This CDR3 has 11 residues.

The sample holds a few counts of this clone. A read error may account for a junction end that differs from germline. This chain uses TRBV29-1 with TRBJ2-7; TRBD2 is a possible D gene (6 bases). Germline V gives CDR1 SQVTM, CDR2 ANQGSEA. The CDR3 covers 14 residues. CDR3 sequence: CSGLSGDGSYEQYF. The DNA for the CDR3 is TGCAGCGGCCTTTCGGGGGACGGCTCCTATGAGCAGTACTTC.

The rearrangement links TRBV3-1 (or the pseudogene TRBV3-2) to TRBJ2-3; D is uncertain. Germline values: CDR1 LGHDT, CDR2 YNNKEL (reference sequence). V lost 0 bases and J lost 0, with 13 bases in between. The CDR3 loop spans 17 amino acids. The CDR3 region is CASSQDPLASSTDTQYF. For the CDR3, the DNA is TGTGCCAGCAGCCAAGATCCATTGGCTTCTAGCACAGATACGCAGTATTTT.

This chain joins TRBV7-2 and TRBJ2-5; the D is unclear. The CDR3 has 11 residues. V gave up 5 bases and J gave up 6 bases, with 7 bases separating them. The germline gives CDR1 SGHTA, CDR2 FQGNSA. The CDR3 bases are TGTGCCAGCAGCCCCCAGAAGACCCAGTACTTC. This encodes CASSPQKTQYF.

This chain joins TRBV7-2 and TRBJ2-2; D is perhaps TRBD1 (6 bases). CDR3 length: 16 amino acids. Germline CDR1 is SGHTA and CDR2 is FQGNSA. The ends were cut back, 5 bases at V and 7 bases at J, with 20 bases in the middle. For the CDR3, the DNA is TGTGCCAGCAGCCAGCAGGGGCCACTTGCGGGCGGGGAGCTGTTTTTT. This translates into CASSQQGPLAGGELFF.

The chain uses TRBV4-2 and TRBJ2-7; the D gene is possibly TRBD1 (5 bases). V was pared by 1 base and J by 2 bases, with 15 bases between. Germline-derived CDR1 and CDR2 are LGHNA and YNFKEQ. The CDR3 has 16 residues. The CDR3 here is CASSQGQGMSAYEQYF. CDR3 nucleotides: TGTGCCAGCAGCCAAGGGCAGGGCATGAGTGCCTACGAGCAGTACTTC.